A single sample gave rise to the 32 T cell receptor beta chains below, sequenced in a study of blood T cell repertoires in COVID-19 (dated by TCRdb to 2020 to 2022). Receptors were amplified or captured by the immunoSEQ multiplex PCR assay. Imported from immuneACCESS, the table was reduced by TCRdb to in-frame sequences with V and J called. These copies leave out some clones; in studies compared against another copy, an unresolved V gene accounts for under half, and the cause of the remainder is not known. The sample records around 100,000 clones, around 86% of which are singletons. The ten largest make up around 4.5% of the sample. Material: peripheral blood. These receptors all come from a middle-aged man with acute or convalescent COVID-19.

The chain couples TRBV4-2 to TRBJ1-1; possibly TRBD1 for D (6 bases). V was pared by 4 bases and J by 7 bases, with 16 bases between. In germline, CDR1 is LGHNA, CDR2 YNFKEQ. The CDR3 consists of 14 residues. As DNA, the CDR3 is TGTGCCAGCAGCCCGGACAGTGCCAGAAGTGAAGCTTTCTTT. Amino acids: CASSPDSARSEAFF.

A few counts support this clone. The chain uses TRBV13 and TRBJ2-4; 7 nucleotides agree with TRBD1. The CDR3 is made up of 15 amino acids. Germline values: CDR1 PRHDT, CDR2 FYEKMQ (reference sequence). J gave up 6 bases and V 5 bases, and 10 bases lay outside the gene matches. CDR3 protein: CASSADRVQGNIQYF. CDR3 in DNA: TGTGCCAGCAGCGCAGACAGGGTCCAGGGAAACATTCAGTACTTC.

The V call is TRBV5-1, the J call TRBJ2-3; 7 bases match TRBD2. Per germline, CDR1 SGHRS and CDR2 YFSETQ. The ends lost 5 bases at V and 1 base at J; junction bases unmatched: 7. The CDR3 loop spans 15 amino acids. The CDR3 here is CASRGLAGRTDTQYF. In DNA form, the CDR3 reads TGCGCCAGCAGGGGGTTAGCGGGTCGCACAGATACGCAGTATTTT.

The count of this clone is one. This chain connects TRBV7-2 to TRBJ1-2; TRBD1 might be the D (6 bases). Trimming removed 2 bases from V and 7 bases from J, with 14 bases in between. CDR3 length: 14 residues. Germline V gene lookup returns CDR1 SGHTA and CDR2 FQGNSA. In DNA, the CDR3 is TGTGCCAGCAGCTTACCAGGGGAAATATTTGGCTACACCTTC. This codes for CASSLPGEIFGYTF. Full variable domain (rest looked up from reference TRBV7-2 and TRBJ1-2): GAGVSQSPSNKVTEKGKDVELRCDPISGHTALYWYRQSLGQGLEFLIYFQGNSAPDKSGLPSDRFSAERTGGSVSTLTIQRTQQEDSAVYLCASSLPGEIFGYTFGSGTRLTVV.

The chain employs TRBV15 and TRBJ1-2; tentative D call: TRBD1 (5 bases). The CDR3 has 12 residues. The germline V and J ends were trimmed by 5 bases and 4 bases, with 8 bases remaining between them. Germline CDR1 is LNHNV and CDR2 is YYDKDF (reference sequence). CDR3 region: CATSADSYGYTF. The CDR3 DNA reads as TGTGCCACCAGCGCCGACAGCTATGGCTACACCTTC.

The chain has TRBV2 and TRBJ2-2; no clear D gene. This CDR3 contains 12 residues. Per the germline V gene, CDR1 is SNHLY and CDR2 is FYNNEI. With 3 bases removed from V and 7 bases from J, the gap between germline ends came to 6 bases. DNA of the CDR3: TGTGCCAGCAGTGATTGGAGCGGGGAGCTGTTTTTT. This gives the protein CASSDWSGELFF.

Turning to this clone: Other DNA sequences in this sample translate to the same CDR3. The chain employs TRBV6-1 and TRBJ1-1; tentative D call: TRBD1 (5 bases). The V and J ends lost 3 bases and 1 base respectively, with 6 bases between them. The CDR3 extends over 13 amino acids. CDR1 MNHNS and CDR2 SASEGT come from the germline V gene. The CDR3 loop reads CASSEQGNTEAFF. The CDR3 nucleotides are TGTGCCAGCAGTGAGCAGGGGAACACTGAAGCTTTCTTT.

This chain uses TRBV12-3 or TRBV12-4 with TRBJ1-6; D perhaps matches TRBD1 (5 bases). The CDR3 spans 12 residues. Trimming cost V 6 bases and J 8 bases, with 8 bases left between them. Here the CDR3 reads CASRTDDSPLHF. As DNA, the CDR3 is TGTGCCAGCAGGACAGACGATTCACCCCTCCACTTT.

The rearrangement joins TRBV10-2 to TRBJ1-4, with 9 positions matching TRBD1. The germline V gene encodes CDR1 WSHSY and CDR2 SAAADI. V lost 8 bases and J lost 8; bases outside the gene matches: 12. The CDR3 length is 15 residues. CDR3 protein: CASGEPGTGNEKLFF. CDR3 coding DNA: TGCGCCAGCGGAGAGCCCGGGACAGGGAACGAAAAACTGTTTTTT.

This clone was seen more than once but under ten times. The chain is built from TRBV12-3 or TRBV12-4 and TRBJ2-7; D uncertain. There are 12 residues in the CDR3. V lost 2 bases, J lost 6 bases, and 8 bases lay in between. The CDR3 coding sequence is TGTGCCAGCAGTTTATTTCCCGGCGAGCAGTACTTC. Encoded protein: CASSLFPGEQYF.

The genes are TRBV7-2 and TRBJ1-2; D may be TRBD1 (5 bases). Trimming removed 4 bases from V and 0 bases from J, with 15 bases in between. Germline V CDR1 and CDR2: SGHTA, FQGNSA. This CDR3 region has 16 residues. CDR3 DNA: TGTGCCAGCAGCTGGGGTGGGGCCATTACTAACTATGGCTACACCTTC. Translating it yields CASSWGGAITNYGYTF.

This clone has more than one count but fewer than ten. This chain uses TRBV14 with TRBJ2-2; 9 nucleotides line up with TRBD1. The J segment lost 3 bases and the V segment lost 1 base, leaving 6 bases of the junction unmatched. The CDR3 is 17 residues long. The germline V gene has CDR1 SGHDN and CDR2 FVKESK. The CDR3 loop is CASSQVTGGAYTGELFF. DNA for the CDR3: TGTGCCAGCAGCCAAGTCACAGGGGGCGCGTACACCGGGGAGCTGTTTTTT.

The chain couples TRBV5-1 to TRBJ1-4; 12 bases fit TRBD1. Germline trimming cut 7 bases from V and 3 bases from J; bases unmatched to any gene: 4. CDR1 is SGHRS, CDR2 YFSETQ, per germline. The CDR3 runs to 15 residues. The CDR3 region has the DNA TGCGCCAGCCGGGACAGGGGGCAATCTAATGAAAAACTGTTTTTT. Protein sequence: CASRDRGQSNEKLFF.

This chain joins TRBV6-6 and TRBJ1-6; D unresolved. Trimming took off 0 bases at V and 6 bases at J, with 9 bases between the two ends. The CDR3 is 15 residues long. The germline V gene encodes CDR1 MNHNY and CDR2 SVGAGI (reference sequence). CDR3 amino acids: CASSYSGQANSPLHF. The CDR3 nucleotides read TGTGCCAGCAGTTACTCTGGGCAGGCTAATTCACCCCTCCACTTT.

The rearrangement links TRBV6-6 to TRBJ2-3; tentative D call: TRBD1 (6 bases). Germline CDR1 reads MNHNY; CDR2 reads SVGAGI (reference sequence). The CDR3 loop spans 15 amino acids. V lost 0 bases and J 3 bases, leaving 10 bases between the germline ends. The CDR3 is CASSYSGAGTDTQYF. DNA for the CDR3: TGTGCCAGCAGTTACTCGGGGGCAGGGACAGATACGCAGTATTTT.

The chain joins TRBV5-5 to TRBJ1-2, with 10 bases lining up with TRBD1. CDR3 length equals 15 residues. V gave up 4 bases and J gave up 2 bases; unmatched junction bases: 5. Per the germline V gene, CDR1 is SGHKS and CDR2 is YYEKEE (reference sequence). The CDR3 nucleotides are TGTGCCAGCAGCCCCCCGGACAGGGGGAACTATGGCTACACCTTC. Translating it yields CASSPPDRGNYGYTF.

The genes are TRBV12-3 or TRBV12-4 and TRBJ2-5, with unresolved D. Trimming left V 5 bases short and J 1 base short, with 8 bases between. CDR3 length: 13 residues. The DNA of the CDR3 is TGTGCCAGCAGTGACCGACTCCAAGAGACCCAGTACTTC. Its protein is CASSDRLQETQYF.

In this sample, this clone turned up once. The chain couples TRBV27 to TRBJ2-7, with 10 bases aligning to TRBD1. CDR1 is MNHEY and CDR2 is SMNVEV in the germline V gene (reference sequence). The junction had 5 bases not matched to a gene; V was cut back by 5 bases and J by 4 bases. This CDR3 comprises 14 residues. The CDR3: CASSLRDRGYEQYF. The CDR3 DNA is TGTGCCAGCAGTCTCCGGGACAGGGGTTACGAGCAGTACTTC.

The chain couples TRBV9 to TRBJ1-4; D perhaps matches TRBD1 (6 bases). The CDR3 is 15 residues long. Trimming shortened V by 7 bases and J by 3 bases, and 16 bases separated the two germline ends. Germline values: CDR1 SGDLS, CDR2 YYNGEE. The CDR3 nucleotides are TGTGCCAGCGGGGGAACAGGGAGCCCTAATGAAAAACTGTTTTTT. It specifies CASGGTGSPNEKLFF. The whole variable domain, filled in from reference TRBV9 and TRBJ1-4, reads DSGVTQTPKHLITATGQRVTLRCSPRSGDLSVYWYQQSLDQGLQFLIQYYNGEERAKGNILERFSAQQFPDLHSELNLSSLELGDSALYFCASGGTGSPNEKLFFGSGTQLSVL.

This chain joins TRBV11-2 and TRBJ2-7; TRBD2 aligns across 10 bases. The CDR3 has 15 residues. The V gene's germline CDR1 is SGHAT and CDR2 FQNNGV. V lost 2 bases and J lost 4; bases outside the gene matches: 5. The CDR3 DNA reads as TGTGCCAGCAGCTTATCTAGCGGGAGACAGTACGAGCAGTACTTC. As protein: CASSLSSGRQYEQYF.

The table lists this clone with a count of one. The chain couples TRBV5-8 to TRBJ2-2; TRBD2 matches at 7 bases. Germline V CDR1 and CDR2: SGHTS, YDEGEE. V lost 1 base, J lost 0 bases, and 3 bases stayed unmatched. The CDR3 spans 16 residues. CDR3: CASSLSSGANTGELFF. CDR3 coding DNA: TGTGCCAGCAGCTTGTCTAGCGGAGCGAACACCGGGGAGCTGTTTTTT.

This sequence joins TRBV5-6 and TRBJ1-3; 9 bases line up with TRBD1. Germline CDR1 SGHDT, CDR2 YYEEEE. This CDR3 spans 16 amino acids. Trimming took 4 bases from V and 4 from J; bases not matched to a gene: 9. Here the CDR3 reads CASSGTGTGRGNTIYF. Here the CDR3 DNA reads TGTGCCAGCAGCGGAACCGGGACAGGGAGGGGAAACACCATATATTTT.

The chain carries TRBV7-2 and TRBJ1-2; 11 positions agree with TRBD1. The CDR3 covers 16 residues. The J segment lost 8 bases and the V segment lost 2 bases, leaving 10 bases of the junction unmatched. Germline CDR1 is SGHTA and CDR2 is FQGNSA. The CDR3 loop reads CASSLKIRTGGGGYTF. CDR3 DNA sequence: TGTGCCAGCAGCTTAAAAATCCGGACAGGGGGCGGAGGCTACACCTTC.

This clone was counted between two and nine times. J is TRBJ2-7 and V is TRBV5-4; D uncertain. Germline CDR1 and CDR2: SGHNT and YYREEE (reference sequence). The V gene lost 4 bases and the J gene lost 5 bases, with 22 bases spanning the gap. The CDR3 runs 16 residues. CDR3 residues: CASSQAGTHRTDEQYF. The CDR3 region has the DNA TGTGCCAGCAGCCAGGCTGGAACCCATCGAACAGACGAGCAGTACTTC.

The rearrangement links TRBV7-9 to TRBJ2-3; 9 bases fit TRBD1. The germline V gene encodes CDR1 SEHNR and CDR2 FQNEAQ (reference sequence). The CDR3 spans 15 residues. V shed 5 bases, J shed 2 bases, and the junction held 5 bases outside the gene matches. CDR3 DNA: TGTGCCAGCAGCCCGGACAGGGGTTCCACAGATACGCAGTATTTT. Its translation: CASSPDRGSTDTQYF.

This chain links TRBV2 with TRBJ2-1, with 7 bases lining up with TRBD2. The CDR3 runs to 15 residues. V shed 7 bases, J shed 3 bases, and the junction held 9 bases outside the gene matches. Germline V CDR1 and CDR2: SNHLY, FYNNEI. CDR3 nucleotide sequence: TGTGCCAGCACTAGCGGTGTGATTTTCTACAATGAGCAGTTCTTC. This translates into CASTSGVIFYNEQFF.

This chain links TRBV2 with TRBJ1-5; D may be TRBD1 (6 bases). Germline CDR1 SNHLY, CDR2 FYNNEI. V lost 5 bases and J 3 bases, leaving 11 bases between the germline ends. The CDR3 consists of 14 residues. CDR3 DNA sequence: TGTGCCAGCAGTCACGGACAGACCAATCAGCCCCAGCATTTT. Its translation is CASSHGQTNQPQHF.

CDR3 bases: TGTGCCAGCAGCTACGGTCTCGGTAGTACGTTCCACGAGCAGTACTTC. Its translation: CASSYGLGSTFHEQYF. V gene TRBV7-2 combines with J gene TRBJ2-7; no definite D call. Germline V gives CDR1 SGHTA, CDR2 FQGNSA. The CDR3 length is 16 residues. V was trimmed by 4 bases and J by 5 bases, leaving 21 bases between them.

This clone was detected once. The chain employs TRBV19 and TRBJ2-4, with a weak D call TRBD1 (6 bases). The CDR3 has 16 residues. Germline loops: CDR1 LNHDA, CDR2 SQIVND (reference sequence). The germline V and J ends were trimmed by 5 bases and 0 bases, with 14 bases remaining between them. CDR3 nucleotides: TGTGCCAGTAGTGTACGGGACATCATAGCCAAAAACATTCAGTACTTC. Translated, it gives CASSVRDIIAKNIQYF.

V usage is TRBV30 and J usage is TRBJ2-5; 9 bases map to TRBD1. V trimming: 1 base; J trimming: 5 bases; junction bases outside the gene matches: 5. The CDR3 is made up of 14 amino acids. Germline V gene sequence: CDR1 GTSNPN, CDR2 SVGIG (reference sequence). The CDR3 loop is CAWSATGGLETQYF. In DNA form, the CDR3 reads TGTGCCTGGAGTGCTACAGGGGGCTTGGAGACCCAGTACTTC.

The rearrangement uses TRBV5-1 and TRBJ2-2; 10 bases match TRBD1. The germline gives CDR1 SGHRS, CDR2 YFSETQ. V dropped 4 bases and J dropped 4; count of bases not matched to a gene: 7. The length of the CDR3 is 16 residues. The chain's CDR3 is CASSPGTGATTGELFF. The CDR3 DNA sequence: TGCGCCAGCAGCCCCGGGACAGGGGCTACCACCGGGGAGCTGTTTTTT.

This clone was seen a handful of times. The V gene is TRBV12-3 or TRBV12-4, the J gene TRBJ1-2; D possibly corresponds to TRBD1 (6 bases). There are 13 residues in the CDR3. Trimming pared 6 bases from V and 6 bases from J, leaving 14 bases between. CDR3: CASRSVRGDGYTF. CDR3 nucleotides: TGTGCCAGCAGATCCGTCAGGGGAGATGGCTACACCTTC.